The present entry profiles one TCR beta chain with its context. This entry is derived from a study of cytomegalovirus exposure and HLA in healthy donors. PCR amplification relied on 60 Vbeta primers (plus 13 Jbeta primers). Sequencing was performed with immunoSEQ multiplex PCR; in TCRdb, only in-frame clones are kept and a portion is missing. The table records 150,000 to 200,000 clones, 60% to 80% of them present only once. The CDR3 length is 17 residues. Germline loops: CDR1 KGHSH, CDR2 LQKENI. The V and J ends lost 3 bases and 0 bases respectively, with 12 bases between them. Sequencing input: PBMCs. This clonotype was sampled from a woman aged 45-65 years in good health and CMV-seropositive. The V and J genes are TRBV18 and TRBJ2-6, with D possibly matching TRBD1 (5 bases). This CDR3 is CASSPGQGHSGANVLTF. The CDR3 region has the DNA TGTGCCAGCTCACCGGGGCAGGGCCACTCTGGGGCCAACGTCCTGACTTTC.